Included here is one TCR beta chain sequence, with context. The junction had 8 bases not matched to a gene; V was cut back by 5 bases and J by 6 bases. Germline CDR1 and CDR2: SGHDT and YYEEEE. The CDR3 totals 15 residues. The data were obtained in a study of blood T cell repertoires in COVID-19. Study-wide background: Nucleic acid was either cDNA or gDNA, and it came from T cells, B-cell-depleted T cells, or PBMCs.

In the authors' methods: Estimates of nucleated cell counts were drawn from the amplification of reference gene primers. Clones were read by immunoSEQ multiplex PCR, and TCRdb kept only the in-frame ones, dropping some. That table supplies the V and J calls and clone size; D and trimming were determined from the DNA. This repertoire shows 100,000 to 150,000 clones, 65% to 90% found once; its top ten account for 2.3%. This receptor was obtained from a woman aged 45-65 years who had recovered from COVID-19. The chain is built from TRBV5-6 and TRBJ1-2, with 12 bases aligning to TRBD1. The sample taken for sequencing was PBMCs or T cells enriched from blood (not recorded which). The CDR3 DNA sequence: TGTGCCAGCAGACGTTGGGGACAGGGGGCTCATGGCTACACCTTC. Translation: CASRRWGQGAHGYTF.